Following are 18 T cell receptor beta chains from one sample sequenced in a study of T cell responses to AZD1222 COVID-19 vaccine. This table comes from immunoSEQ multiplex PCR, and its TCRdb copy is limited to in-frame clones, with some not included. The sample contains nearly 80,000 clones, over 75% of which appear only once. The sequencing here drew on peripheral blood, taken on day 0 of AZD1222 vaccination. All receptors derive from an adult in good health.

The V gene is TRBV10-3, the J gene TRBJ2-7; possibly TRBD1 or TRBD2 for D (5 bases each). The length of the CDR3 is 14 residues. V lost 8 bases to trimming and J lost 7 bases, with 21 bases between them. The V gene's germline CDR1 is ENHRY and CDR2 SYGVKD. CDR3 nucleotides: TGTGCCATCGGTCATAAGGCAGGGAGTAGGGAGCAGTACTTC. This codes for CAIGHKAGSREQYF.

The chain combines TRBV7-2 with TRBJ2-5; 7 nucleotides line up with TRBD1. CDR1 and CDR2 from the germline V gene are SGHTA and FQGNSA. With 1 base clipped from V and 5 bases from J, the junction kept 1 base outside the gene matches. This CDR3 is built from 13 residues. In nucleotides, the CDR3 is TGTGCCAGCAGCTTAGGCAGGGGGGAGACCCAGTACTTC. Protein product: CASSLGRGETQYF.

The chain uses TRBV6-4 and TRBJ1-5; no definite D call. The CDR3 is 15 residues long. Trimming shortened V by 2 bases and J by 2 bases, and 10 bases separated the two germline ends. The germline V gene encodes CDR1 MRHNA and CDR2 SNTAGT. The CDR3 sequence: CASSDETGGNQPQHF. The CDR3 nucleotides are TGTGCCAGCAGTGACGAGACCGGGGGCAATCAGCCCCAGCATTTT.

This chain uses TRBV24-1 with TRBJ2-2; the D gene could be TRBD1 or TRBD2 (6 bases each). This CDR3 is built from 15 residues. Germline CDR1 is KGHDR and CDR2 is SFDVKD. Deletions cut 8 bases from V and 0 bases from J, with 12 bases between. The CDR3 coding sequence is TGTGCCACCACCCGAGGGGGGTCGAACACCGGGGAGCTGTTTTTT. Amino acid sequence: CATTRGGSNTGELFF.

The rearrangement uses TRBV19 and TRBJ1-2, with unresolved D. V dropped 5 bases and J dropped 5 bases, with 12 bases sitting between them. This CDR3 is 13 amino acids long. CDR1 is LNHDA and CDR2 is SQIVND in the germline V gene (reference sequence). CDR3 DNA: TGTGCCAGTAGTGCCCGGAGAGATTATGGCTACACCTTC. It encodes CASSARRDYGYTF.

The chain is built from TRBV27 and TRBJ1-2; possible D gene TRBD1, 5 bases. Between the trimmed V and J ends, which lost 0 bases and 5 bases, there was a span of 13 bases. The CDR3 is 15 residues long. Germline V gene data show CDR1 as MNHEY and CDR2 as SMNVEV (reference sequence). This chain's CDR3 is CASSLSAQGFYGYTF. The DNA of the CDR3 is TGTGCCAGCAGTTTATCGGCGCAGGGATTTTATGGCTACACCTTC.

The V and J genes are TRBV5-1 and TRBJ1-4; D uncertain. This CDR3 spans 14 amino acids. CDR1 is SGHRS, CDR2 YFSETQ, per germline. Trimming removed 0 bases at V and 0 bases at J, with 3 bases between. CDR3 sequence (DNA): TGCGCCAGCAGCTTGGACTCAACTAATGAAAAACTGTTTTTT. This translates into CASSLDSTNEKLFF.

The chain couples TRBV3-1 (or the pseudogene TRBV3-2) to TRBJ1-5; D is unclear. Per the germline V gene, CDR1 is LGHDT and CDR2 is YNNKEL (reference sequence). The CDR3 length is 15 residues. Trimming shortened V by 1 base and J by 3 bases, and 10 bases separated the two germline ends. The CDR3 here is CASSQVPSPNQPQHF. The CDR3 DNA is TGTGCCAGCAGCCAAGTACCCAGCCCCAATCAGCCCCAGCATTTT.

This clone occurred once. In nucleotides, the CDR3 is TGTGCCAGCAGTGAGAGATTACATGATGGCTACACCTTC. It codes for CASSERLHDGYTF. The V gene is TRBV2, the J gene TRBJ1-2; D not resolved. The ends were cut back, 3 bases at V and 6 bases at J, with 11 bases in the middle. CDR3 length equals 13 residues. Germline-derived CDR1 and CDR2 are SNHLY and FYNNEI.

The genes are TRBV7-2 and TRBJ2-5; possibly TRBD2 for D (6 bases). The CDR3 spans 13 residues. Germline assignment: CDR1 SGHTA and CDR2 FQGNSA. Trimming removed 1 base from V and 5 bases from J, with 8 bases in between. The CDR3 sequence: CASSLGRAETQYF. The CDR3, as DNA: TGTGCCAGCAGCTTAGGGAGGGCGGAGACCCAGTACTTC.

V and J are TRBV6-6 and TRBJ1-3; no clear D gene. CDR3 length: 19 amino acids. The germline V gene has CDR1 MNHNY and CDR2 SVGAGI (reference sequence). V was shortened by 5 bases and J by 2 bases, with 25 bases between the two germline ends. The CDR3 DNA follows: TGTGCCAGCAGTCGATCCGTCAGACACCGGAGAACTCCTGGAAACACCATATATTTT. Amino acid sequence: CASSRSVRHRRTPGNTIYF.

V gene TRBV29-1 combines with J gene TRBJ1-4; D is unresolved. The CDR3 is made up of 10 amino acids. Deletions cut 5 bases from V and 7 bases from J, with 5 bases between. From germline, CDR1 is SQVTM and CDR2 ANQGSEA. CDR3 nucleotide sequence: TGCAGCGTTTTTCGTGAAAAACTGTTTTTT. Protein sequence: CSVFREKLFF.

V gene TRBV2 combines with J gene TRBJ2-3; 12 positions match TRBD2. The V and J ends lost 6 bases and 3 bases, in that order; junction bases with no gene match: 4. Per germline, CDR1 SNHLY and CDR2 FYNNEI. The CDR3 totals 15 residues. This chain's CDR3 is CASRLLAGGTDTQYF. CDR3 coding DNA: TGTGCCAGCAGACTACTAGCGGGGGGTACAGATACGCAGTATTTT.

The V gene is TRBV6-5, the J gene TRBJ1-2; 7 bases align to TRBD1. Germline-derived CDR1 and CDR2 are MNHEY and SVGAGI. This CDR3 comprises 14 residues. The V gene end was trimmed by 5 bases and the J gene end by 7 bases; junction bases not matched to a gene: 10. CDR3: CASSNRQGLAGYTF. For the CDR3, the DNA is TGTGCCAGCAGTAACCGACAGGGCCTCGCTGGCTACACCTTC.

The V and J genes are TRBV7-9 and TRBJ2-2; D call uncertain. Germline CDR1 SEHNR, CDR2 FQNEAQ (reference sequence). This CDR3 is 13 amino acids long. Trimming left V 6 bases short and J 7 bases short, with 12 bases between. The CDR3 protein is CASSYQRGGELFF. CDR3 bases: TGTGCCAGCAGTTATCAACGCGGCGGGGAGCTGTTTTTT.

The table lists this clone with a count of one. J is TRBJ1-1 and V is TRBV5-4; 9 bases fit TRBD1. Germline trimming cut 4 bases from V and 1 base from J; bases unmatched to any gene: 2. Germline V CDR1 and CDR2: SGHNT, YYREEE (reference sequence). The CDR3 contains 14 residues. CDR3 sequence reads: CASSGDRANTEAFF. Here the CDR3 DNA reads TGTGCCAGCAGCGGGGACAGGGCGAACACTGAAGCTTTCTTT.

The chain carries TRBV11-2 and TRBJ1-1, with D possibly being TRBD1 (5 bases). Germline V gene data show CDR1 as SGHAT and CDR2 as FQNNGV. The CDR3 covers 13 residues. Trimming left V 2 bases short and J 3 bases short, with 7 bases between. For the CDR3, the DNA is TGTGCCAGCAGCTTACAGGGATACACTGAAGCTTTCTTT. It translates to CASSLQGYTEAFF.

The rearrangement uses TRBV5-1 and TRBJ1-4; 8 nucleotides agree with TRBD1. Trimming cost V 2 bases and J 6 bases; bases outside gene matches: 6. The CDR3 has 15 amino acids. Per the germline V gene, CDR1 is SGHRS and CDR2 is YFSETQ. The CDR3 bases are TGCGCCAGCAGCTTACAGGGGGAAGGGGATGAAAAACTGTTTTTT. Encoded protein: CASSLQGEGDEKLFF.